This TCR beta chain stems from a study of identical twins. A single record per CDR3 protein comes from TCRdb applying MiXCR to the 5' RACE reads. The table shows roughly 250,000 distinct CDR3 sequences, with around 6.6% occurring only once. This clonotype was detected ten times or more. Antigen unknown. Germline V CDR1 and CDR2: SGHVS, FNYEAQ. This CDR3 spans 13 amino acids. Trimming cost V 4 bases and J 2 bases, with 8 bases left between them. Study results and limitations: Insertions were fewer in abundant cord blood beta clonotypes, whereas memory repertoires showed none of this pattern. Sequences that were out-of-frame, alpha and twin-shared displayed an excess of low generation probability.

In addition, the sample was reused for a study of yellow fever vaccine responses in identical twins.

The chain has TRBV7-6 and TRBJ1-1; D remains ambiguous. The TCR was taken from a woman aged 18-30 years in good health. The sample was memory (CD45RO+) T cells sorted from blood. The CDR3 protein is CASSSDYNTEAFF. In DNA form, the CDR3 reads TGTGCCAGCAGCTCGGACTACAACACTGAAGCTTTCTTT.